This T cell receptor beta chain was obtained from a study of tumor-infiltrating lymphocytes in primary liver carcinoma. Whole-study context: Tumor stage was T1-T3 N0M0, and tumor size was about 4.2 to 11 cm across. Study-wide results and caveats: Tumor-adjacent and tumor-blood pairs displayed less overlap than did pairs of tumor regions.

Without any cell sorting, about 19-31 mg of bulk tissue yielded co-extracted RNA and DNA. Each participant had primary liver carcinoma, and surgical resection was the treatment. A single count supports this clonotype. The antigen remains unidentified. TCR beta cDNA was reverse-transcribed from about 500 ng of total RNA. The reaction used a constant-region primer and ProtoScript II reverse transcriptase. Modified slightly, ARM-PCR produced TCR beta libraries over three nested multiplex PCR rounds. Forward primers for TRBV1-TRBV30 and a C-beta reverse primer served the first two PCR rounds, at around 9 cycles each. TCRdb itself ran the multiplex PCR reads through MiXCR, one entry per CDR3 protein. This table holds just under 95,000 distinct CDR3 sequences, just over 65% found once. Germline V lookup: CDR1 SGHAT, CDR2 FQNNGV. The CDR3 runs to 14 residues.

Sequencing was done on a sample of tumor-adjacent normal liver tissue. The sequence was collected from a man aged 40-49 years with primary liver carcinoma and hepatitis B virus infection. The rearrangement joins TRBV11-2 to TRBJ2-7; D is possibly TRBD2 (5 bases). The CDR3 sequence: CVNTLEYGDYEQYF. In DNA form, the CDR3 reads TGTGTCAACACCTTAGAGTACGGGGACTACGAGCAGTACTTC. The full variable domain, completed using reference TRBV11-2 and TRBJ2-7, is EAGVAQSPRYKIIEKRQSVAFWCNPISGHATLYWYQQILGQGPKLLIQFQNNGVVDDSQLPKDRFSAERLKGVDSTLKIQPAKLEDSAVYLCVNTLEYGDYEQYFGPGTRLTVT.